The 17 T cell receptor beta chains given below trace back to one sample, sequenced in a study of identifying expanded T cells in peripheral blood. TCRdb keeps only in-frame clones here, not all; method: immunoSEQ multiplex PCR. The sample lists around 70,000 clones; approximately 87% were seen once. The sequencing input was blood. Source of these receptors: a person between 18 and 75 years old in good health.

The chain uses TRBV15 and TRBJ1-1, with D perhaps matching TRBD1 (5 bases). This CDR3 contains 14 residues. The V end lost 0 bases, the J end lost 1 base, and 6 bases lay between the germline ends. CDR1 is LNHNV, CDR2 YYDKDF, per germline (reference sequence). CDR3 nucleotide sequence: TGTGCCACCAGCAGAGATAGGGGGAACACTGAAGCTTTCTTT. It codes for CATSRDRGNTEAFF.

The chain has TRBV28 and TRBJ2-7; D gene uncertain. Germline CDR1 and CDR2: MDHEN and SYDVKM. The CDR3 length is 11 residues. Trimming pared 8 bases from V and 2 bases from J, leaving 7 bases between. The CDR3 sequence: CASWGAYEQYF. The CDR3 nucleotides are TGTGCCAGCTGGGGTGCCTACGAGCAGTACTTC.

The chain combines TRBV5-4 with TRBJ2-7, with 7 bases fitting TRBD1. Germline-derived CDR1 and CDR2 are SGHNT and YYREEE (reference sequence). This CDR3 region has 14 residues. Trimming removed 3 bases from V and 1 base from J; junction bases left unmatched: 4. CDR3 nucleotide sequence: TGTGCCAGCAGCTCCCCGGGACAGTCCTACGAGCAGTACTTC. Translated: CASSSPGQSYEQYF.

In this sample, this clone turned up a few times. Additional DNA sequences in this sample encode the identical CDR3. The J gene is TRBJ1-1, the V gene TRBV19; weak D call: TRBD1 (5 bases). The V gene lost 3 bases and the J gene lost 2 bases, with 10 bases spanning the gap. CDR1 LNHDA and CDR2 SQIVND come from the germline V gene (reference sequence). The CDR3 loop spans 14 amino acids. CDR3 DNA sequence: TGTGCCAGTAGTATTGGTGGGGGTAACACTGAAGCTTTCTTT. This codes for CASSIGGGNTEAFF. Filled out from reference TRBV19 and TRBJ1-1, the complete variable domain reads DGGITQSPKYLFRKEGQNVTLSCEQNLNHDAMYWYRQDPGQGLRLIYYSQIVNDFQKGDIAEGYSVSREKKESFPLTVTSAQKNPTAFYLCASSIGGGNTEAFFGQGTRLTVV.

J is TRBJ1-2 and V is TRBV27; D call uncertain. This CDR3 comprises 15 residues. CDR1 is MNHEY, CDR2 SMNVEV, per germline (reference sequence). Trimming took 7 bases from V and 0 from J, leaving 15 bases between them. CDR3 sequence (DNA): TGTGCCAGCACATCCGCGGGTGCCTCTAACTATGGCTACACCTTC. Translation gives CASTSAGASNYGYTF.

The chain is built from TRBV2 and TRBJ2-7; tentative D call: TRBD1 (6 bases). Trimming stripped 4 bases from V and 2 bases from J, with 12 bases between. This CDR3 is 14 amino acids long. Germline lookup yields CDR1 SNHLY and CDR2 FYNNEI. CDR3 sequence (DNA): TGTGCCAGCAGTGTGGACAGAAAGGCCTACGAGCAGTACTTC. Amino acids: CASSVDRKAYEQYF.

This clone has just one count. This chain uses TRBV28 with TRBJ2-5; a weak D match, TRBD1 (6 bases). CDR1 and CDR2 (germline): MDHEN, SYDVKM. With 2 bases removed from V and 3 bases from J, the gap between germline ends came to 7 bases. The CDR3 has 13 residues. The CDR3 DNA reads as TGTGCCAGCAGTTTACCAGGGGAAGAGACCCAGTACTTC. This encodes CASSLPGEETQYF.

In regard to this clone: The junction and the germline gene differ at one end; a read error may be behind it. This sequence joins TRBV7-2 and TRBJ2-7; 13 bases are a match to TRBD2. Germline CDR1 SGHTA, CDR2 FQGNSA. This CDR3 is built from 14 residues. CDR3: CASSSGTSGTSQDF. The CDR3 bases are TGTGCCAGCAGCTCAGGGACTAGCGGGACCTCCCAGGACTTC.

As DNA, the CDR3 is TGTGCCAGCAGCTCGGCGGCAGGGCGACTCAATGAGCAGTTCTTC. Residues: CASSSAAGRLNEQFF. V and J are TRBV7-9 and TRBJ2-1; TRBD1 might be the D (5 bases). The CDR3 has 15 amino acids. Germline V gene data show CDR1 as SEHNR and CDR2 as FQNEAQ (reference sequence). Between the trimmed V and J ends, which lost 4 bases and 6 bases, there was a span of 16 bases.

The chain couples TRBV7-2 to TRBJ2-7; D unresolved. CDR1 and CDR2 from the germline V gene are SGHTA and FQGNSA. Trimming took 1 base from V and 6 from J, leaving 13 bases between them. This CDR3 comprises 14 residues. Written as DNA, the CDR3 is TGTGCCAGCAGCTTAGACTACTCGACCGTCGAGCAGTACTTC. Translated, it gives CASSLDYSTVEQYF.

This clone was recorded only once. The chain combines TRBV5-1 with TRBJ2-5; the match to TRBD2 covers 8 bases. Trimming took 4 bases from V and 2 from J; bases not matched to a gene: 13. Germline lookup yields CDR1 SGHRS and CDR2 YFSETQ. This CDR3 comprises 17 residues. CDR3 sequence (DNA): TGCGCCAGCAGCCCGGGACTAGGTGGGGCCCCACAAGAGACCCAGTACTTC. Residues: CASSPGLGGAPQETQYF.

DNA of the CDR3: TGTGCCAGCAGCTTAGAGCAGGGCCCCTATGGCTACACCTTC. As protein: CASSLEQGPYGYTF. This rearrangement joins TRBV7-2 to TRBJ1-2; TRBD1 is a possible D gene (5 bases). The CDR3 has 14 amino acids. The germline CDR1 and CDR2 sequences are SGHTA and FQGNSA. V lost 1 base and J lost 4, with 10 bases in between.

This chain uses TRBV4-2 with TRBJ1-2, with D perhaps matching TRBD1 (5 bases). The CDR3 has 17 residues. CDR1 is LGHNA and CDR2 is YNFKEQ in the germline V gene. V dropped 1 base and J dropped 4 bases, with 19 bases sitting between them. The CDR3 loop reads CASSQAFNRGGGYGYTF. CDR3 DNA: TGTGCCAGCAGCCAAGCTTTCAATCGGGGGGGAGGCTATGGCTACACCTTC.

The genes are TRBV19 and TRBJ2-7; TRBD1 might be the D (5 bases). Trimming removed 4 bases at V and 5 bases at J, with 12 bases between. Per the germline V gene, CDR1 is LNHDA and CDR2 is SQIVND (reference sequence). The CDR3 has 13 residues. CDR3 nucleotide sequence: TGTGCCAGTAGTACGCAGAACAGGAACGAGCAGTACTTC. Amino acids: CASSTQNRNEQYF. The full variable domain, with the rest looked up from reference TRBV19 and TRBJ2-7, is DGGITQSPKYLFRKEGQNVTLSCEQNLNHDAMYWYRQDPGQGLRLIYYSQIVNDFQKGDIAEGYSVSREKKESFPLTVTSAQKNPTAFYLCASSTQNRNEQYFGPGTRLTVT.

The chain carries TRBV28 and TRBJ2-7; D ambiguous. Trimming removed 4 bases at V and 4 bases at J, with 8 bases between. There are 12 residues in the CDR3. CDR1 and CDR2 from the germline V gene are MDHEN and SYDVKM. The CDR3 spells CASSWGNYEQYF. The CDR3 region has the DNA TGTGCCAGCAGTTGGGGAAATTACGAGCAGTACTTC. Drawing the rest from reference TRBV28 and TRBJ2-7, the complete variable domain is DVKVTQSSRYLVKRTGEKVFLECVQDMDHENMFWYRQDPGLGLRLIYFSYDVKMKEKGDIPEGYSVSREKKERFSLILESASTNQTSMYLCASSWGNYEQYFGPGTRLTVT.

V gene TRBV30 combines with J gene TRBJ2-4; 7 bases are a match to TRBD1. V lost 3 bases and J lost 9; bases outside the gene matches: 8. The CDR3 is 13 residues long. CDR1 is GTSNPN and CDR2 is SVGIG in the germline V gene (reference sequence). The CDR3 region has the DNA TGTGCCTGGAGGGGGACAGTGGTTGGCATTCAGTACTTC. Translated: CAWRGTVVGIQYF.

This chain uses TRBV7-6 with TRBJ2-3; 10 bases line up with TRBD2. Germline CDR1 SGHVS, CDR2 FNYEAQ. The CDR3 covers 15 residues. J lost 5 bases, V lost 6 bases, and 8 bases had no gene match. DNA for the CDR3: TGTGCCAGCAGTACCAGCGGGAGGGAGGGAGATACGCAGTATTTT. Translating gives CASSTSGREGDTQYF.